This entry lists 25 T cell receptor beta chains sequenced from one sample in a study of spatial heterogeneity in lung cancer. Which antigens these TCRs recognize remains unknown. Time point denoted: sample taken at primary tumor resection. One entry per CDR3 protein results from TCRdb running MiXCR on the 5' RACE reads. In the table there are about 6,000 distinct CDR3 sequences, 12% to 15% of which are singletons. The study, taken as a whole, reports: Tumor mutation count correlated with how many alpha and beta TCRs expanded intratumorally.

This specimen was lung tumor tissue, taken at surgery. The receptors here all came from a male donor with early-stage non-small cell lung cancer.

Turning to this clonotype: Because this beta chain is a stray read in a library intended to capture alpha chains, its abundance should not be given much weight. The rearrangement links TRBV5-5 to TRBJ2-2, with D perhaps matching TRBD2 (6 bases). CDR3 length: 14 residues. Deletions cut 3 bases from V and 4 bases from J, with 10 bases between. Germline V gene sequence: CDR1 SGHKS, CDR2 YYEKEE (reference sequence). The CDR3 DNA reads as TGTGCCAGCAGCTGGGACGGGAGCACCGGGGAGCTGTTTTTT. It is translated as CASSWDGSTGELFF.

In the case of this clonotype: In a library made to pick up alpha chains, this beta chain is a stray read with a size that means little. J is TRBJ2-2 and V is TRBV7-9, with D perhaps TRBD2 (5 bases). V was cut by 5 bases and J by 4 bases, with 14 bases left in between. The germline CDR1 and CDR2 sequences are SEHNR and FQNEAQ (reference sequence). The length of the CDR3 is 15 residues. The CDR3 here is CASSPRRRSTGELFF. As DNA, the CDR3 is TGTGCCAGCAGCCCGAGGCGGAGGAGCACCGGGGAGCTGTTTTTT.

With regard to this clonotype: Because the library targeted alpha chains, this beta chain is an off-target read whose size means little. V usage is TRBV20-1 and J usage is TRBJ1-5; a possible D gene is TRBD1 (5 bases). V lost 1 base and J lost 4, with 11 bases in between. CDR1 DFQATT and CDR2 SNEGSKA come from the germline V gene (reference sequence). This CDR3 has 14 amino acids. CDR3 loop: CSARGFRENQPQHF. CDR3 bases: TGCAGTGCTAGAGGGTTCAGGGAAAATCAGCCCCAGCATTTT.

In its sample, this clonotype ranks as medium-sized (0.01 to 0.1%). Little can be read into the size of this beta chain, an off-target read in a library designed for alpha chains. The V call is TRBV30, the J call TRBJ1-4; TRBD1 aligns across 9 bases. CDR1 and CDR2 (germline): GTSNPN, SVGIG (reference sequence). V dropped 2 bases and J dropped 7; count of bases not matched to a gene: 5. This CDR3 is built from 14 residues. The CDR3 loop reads CAWSPGQGREKLFF. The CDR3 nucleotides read TGTGCCTGGAGTCCGGGACAGGGACGTGAAAAACTGTTTTTT.

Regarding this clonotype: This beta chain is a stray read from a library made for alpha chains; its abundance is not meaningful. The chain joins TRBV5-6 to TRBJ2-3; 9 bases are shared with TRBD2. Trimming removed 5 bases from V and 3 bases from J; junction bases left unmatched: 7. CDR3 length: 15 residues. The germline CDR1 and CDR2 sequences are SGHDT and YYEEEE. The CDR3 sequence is CASRSSGRLTDTQYF. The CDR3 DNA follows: TGTGCCAGCAGGAGTAGCGGGAGATTGACAGATACGCAGTATTTT.

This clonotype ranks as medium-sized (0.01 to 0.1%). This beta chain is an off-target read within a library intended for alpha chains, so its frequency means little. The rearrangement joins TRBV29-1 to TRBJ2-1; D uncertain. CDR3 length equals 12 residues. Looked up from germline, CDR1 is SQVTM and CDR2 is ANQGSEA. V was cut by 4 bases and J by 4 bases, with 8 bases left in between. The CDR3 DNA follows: TGCAGCGTTGGGGCACTTTACAATGAGCAGTTCTTC. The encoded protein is CSVGALYNEQFF.

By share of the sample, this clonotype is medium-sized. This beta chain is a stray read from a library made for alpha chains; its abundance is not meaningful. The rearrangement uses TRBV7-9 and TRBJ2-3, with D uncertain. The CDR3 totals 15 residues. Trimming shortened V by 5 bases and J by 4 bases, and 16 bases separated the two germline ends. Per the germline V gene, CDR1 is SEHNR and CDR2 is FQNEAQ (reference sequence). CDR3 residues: CASSPSADRADTQYF. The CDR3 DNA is TGTGCCAGCAGCCCTTCCGCGGACCGTGCAGATACGCAGTATTTT.

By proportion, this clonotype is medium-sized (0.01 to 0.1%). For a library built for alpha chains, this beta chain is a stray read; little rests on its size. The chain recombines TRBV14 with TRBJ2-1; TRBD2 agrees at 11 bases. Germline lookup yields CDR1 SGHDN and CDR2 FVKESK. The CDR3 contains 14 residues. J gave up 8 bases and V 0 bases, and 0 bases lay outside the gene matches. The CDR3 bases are TGTGCCAGCAGCCAAGAACTAGCGGGGGATGAGCAGTTCTTC. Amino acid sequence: CASSQELAGDEQFF.

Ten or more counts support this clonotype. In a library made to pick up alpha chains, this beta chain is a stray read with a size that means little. The CDR3, as DNA: TGTGCCAGCAGCCGGACAGGGGAACGACAGCCCCAGCATTTT. It yields the protein CASSRTGERQPQHF. V and J are TRBV7-2 and TRBJ1-5; 9 bases fit TRBD1. With V trimmed by 5 bases and J by 7 bases, 6 bases remained unmatched. The germline V gene has CDR1 SGHTA and CDR2 FQGNSA. The CDR3 is 14 amino acids.

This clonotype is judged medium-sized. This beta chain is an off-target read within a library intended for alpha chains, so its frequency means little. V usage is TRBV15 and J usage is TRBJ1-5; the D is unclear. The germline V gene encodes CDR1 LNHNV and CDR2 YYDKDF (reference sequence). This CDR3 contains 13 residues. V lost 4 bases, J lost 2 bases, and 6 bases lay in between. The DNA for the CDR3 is TGTGCCACCAGCACCCAGGGCAATCAGCCCCAGCATTTT. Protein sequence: CATSTQGNQPQHF.

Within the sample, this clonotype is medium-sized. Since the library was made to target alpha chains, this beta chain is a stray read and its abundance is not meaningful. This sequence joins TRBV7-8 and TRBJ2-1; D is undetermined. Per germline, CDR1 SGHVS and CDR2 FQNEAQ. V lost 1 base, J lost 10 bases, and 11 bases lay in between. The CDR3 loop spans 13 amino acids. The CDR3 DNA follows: TGTGCCAGCAGCTTAGAGGGCCCGAGGGAGCAGTTCTTC. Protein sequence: CASSLEGPREQFF.

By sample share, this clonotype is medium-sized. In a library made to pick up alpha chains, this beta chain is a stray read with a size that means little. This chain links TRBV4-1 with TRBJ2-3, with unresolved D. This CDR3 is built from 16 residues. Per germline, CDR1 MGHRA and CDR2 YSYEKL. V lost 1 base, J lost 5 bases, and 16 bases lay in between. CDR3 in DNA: TGCGCCAGCAGCCAAGTAGAAGCCAAAAAGGGAGATACGCAGTATTTT. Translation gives CASSQVEAKKGDTQYF.

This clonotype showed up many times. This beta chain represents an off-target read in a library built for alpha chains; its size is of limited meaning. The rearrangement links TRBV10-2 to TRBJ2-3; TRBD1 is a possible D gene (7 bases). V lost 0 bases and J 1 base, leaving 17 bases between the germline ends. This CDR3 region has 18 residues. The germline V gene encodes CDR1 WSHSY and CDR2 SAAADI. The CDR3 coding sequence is TGCGCCAGCAGTGAGTCAGGAGGCAGGGGGGTTGGCACAGATACGCAGTATTTT. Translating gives CASSESGGRGVGTDTQYF.

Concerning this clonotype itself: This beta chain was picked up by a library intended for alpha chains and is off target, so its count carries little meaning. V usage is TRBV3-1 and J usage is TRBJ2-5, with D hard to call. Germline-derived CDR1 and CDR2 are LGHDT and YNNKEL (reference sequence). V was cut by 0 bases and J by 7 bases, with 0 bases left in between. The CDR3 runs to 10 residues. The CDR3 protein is CASSQETQYF. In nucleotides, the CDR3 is TGTGCCAGCAGCCAAGAGACCCAGTACTTC.

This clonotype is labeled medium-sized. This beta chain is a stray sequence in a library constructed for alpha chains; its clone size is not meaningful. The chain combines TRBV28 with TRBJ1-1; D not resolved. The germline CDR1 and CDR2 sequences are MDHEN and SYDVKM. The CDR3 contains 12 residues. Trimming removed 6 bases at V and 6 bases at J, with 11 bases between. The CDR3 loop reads CASSYPGSEAFF. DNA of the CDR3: TGTGCCAGCAGCTACCCCGGGTCTGAAGCTTTCTTT.

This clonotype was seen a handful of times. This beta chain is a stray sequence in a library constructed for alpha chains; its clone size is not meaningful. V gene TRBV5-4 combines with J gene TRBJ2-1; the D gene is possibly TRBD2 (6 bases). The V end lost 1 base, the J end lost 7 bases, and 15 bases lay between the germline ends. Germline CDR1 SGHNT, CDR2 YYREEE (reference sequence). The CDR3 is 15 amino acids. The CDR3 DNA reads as TGTGCCAGCAGCTTGCCGGGATACGGGAGTAATGAGCAGTTCTTC. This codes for CASSLPGYGSNEQFF.

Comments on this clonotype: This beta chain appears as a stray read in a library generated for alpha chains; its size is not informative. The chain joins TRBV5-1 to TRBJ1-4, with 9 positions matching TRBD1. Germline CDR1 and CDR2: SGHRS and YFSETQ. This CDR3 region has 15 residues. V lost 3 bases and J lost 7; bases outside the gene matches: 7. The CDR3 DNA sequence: TGCGCCAGCAGCTCCACAGGGGGCGCGGGTGAAAAACTGTTTTTT. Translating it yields CASSSTGGAGEKLFF.

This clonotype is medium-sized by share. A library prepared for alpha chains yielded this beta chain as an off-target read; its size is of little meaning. The CDR3 here is CASSKTSGGANTGELFF. Written as DNA, the CDR3 is TGTGCCAGCAGCAAGACTAGCGGGGGAGCGAACACCGGGGAGCTGTTTTTT. This chain connects TRBV6-4 to TRBJ2-2; 12 bases map to TRBD2. Germline V gene sequence: CDR1 MRHNA, CDR2 SNTAGT. With 6 bases clipped from V and 0 bases from J, the junction kept 5 bases outside the gene matches. The CDR3 runs to 17 residues.

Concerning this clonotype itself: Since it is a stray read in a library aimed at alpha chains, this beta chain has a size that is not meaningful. The CDR3 nucleotides are TGTGCCAGCAGCTGGCGGACAGGGAGGGTGGAAAAACTGTTTTTT. It codes for CASSWRTGRVEKLFF. V gene TRBV11-2 combines with J gene TRBJ1-4, with 8 bases lining up with TRBD1. The CDR3 is made up of 15 amino acids. V was pared by 4 bases and J by 8 bases, with 9 bases of the junction left unmatched. Germline V gene sequence: CDR1 SGHAT, CDR2 FQNNGV. Together with reference TRBV11-2 and TRBJ1-4, the CDR3 gives the full variable domain: EAGVAQSPRYKIIEKRQSVAFWCNPISGHATLYWYQQILGQGPKLLIQFQNNGVVDDSQLPKDRFSAERLKGVDSTLKIQPAKLEDSAVYLCASSWRTGRVEKLFFGSGTQLSVL.

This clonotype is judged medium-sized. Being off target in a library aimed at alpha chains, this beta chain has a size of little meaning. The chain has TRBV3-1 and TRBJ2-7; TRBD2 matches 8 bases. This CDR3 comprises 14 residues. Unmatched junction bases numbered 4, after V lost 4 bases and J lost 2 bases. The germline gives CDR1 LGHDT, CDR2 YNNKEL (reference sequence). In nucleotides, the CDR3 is TGTGCCAGCAGCCTACGACTAGCGACCTACGAGCAGTACTTC. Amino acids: CASSLRLATYEQYF.

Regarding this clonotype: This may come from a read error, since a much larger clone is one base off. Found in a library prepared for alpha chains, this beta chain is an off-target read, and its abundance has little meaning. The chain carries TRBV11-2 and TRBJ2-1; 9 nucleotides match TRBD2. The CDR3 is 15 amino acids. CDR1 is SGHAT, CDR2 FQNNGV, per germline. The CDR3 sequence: CACSSSGRTGNEQFF. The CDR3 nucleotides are TGTGCCTGCAGTTCAAGCGGGAGGACTGGCAATGAGCAGTTCTTC.

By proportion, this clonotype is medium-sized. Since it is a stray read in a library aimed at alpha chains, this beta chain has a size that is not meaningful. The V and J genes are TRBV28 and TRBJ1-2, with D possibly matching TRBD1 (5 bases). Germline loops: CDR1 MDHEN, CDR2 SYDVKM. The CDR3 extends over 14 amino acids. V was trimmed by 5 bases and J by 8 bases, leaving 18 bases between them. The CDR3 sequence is CASSLLGARRGYTF. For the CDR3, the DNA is TGTGCCAGCAGTCTACTCGGGGCGAGGCGGGGCTACACCTTC.

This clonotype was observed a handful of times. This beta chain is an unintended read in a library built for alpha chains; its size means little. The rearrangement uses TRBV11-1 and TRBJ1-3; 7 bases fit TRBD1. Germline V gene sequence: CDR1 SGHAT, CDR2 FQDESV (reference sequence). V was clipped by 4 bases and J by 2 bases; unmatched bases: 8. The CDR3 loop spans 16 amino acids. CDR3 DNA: TGTGCCAGCAGCTCGCAAAGGGGGACAGCTGGAAACACCATATATTTT. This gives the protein CASSSQRGTAGNTIYF.

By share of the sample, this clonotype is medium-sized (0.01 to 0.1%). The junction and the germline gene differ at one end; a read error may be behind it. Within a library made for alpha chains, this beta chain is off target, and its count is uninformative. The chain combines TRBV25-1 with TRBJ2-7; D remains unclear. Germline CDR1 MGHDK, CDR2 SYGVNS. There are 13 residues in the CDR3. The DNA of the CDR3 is TGTGCCAGCAGTGATCGGACCACCGGTCTGAGTTCGTTC. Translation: CASSDRTTGLSSF.

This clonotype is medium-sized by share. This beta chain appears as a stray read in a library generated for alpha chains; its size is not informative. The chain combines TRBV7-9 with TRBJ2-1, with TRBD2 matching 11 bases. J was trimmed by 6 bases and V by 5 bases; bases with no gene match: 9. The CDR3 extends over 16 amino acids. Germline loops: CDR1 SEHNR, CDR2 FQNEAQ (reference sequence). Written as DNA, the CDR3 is TGTGCCAGCAGCGCGCGACTAGCGGGGACATCCAATGAGCAGTTCTTC. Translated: CASSARLAGTSNEQFF.